Below are 11 T cell receptor beta chains sequenced from a single sample in a study of T-cell memory formation after mild COVID-19 (dated by TCRdb to about 2021). The library was made by 5' RACE. Sequencing was performed on an Illumina NovaSeq 6000. TCRdb cleaned the public reads at Q25 with fastp, built clones with MiXCR and kept in-frame beta chains. Here each entry gathers all rows of one CDR3 protein and keeps the most common genes and DNA. This sample gives roughly 200,000 distinct CDR3 sequences in total; 16% of them show up just once. Of the sample, about 2.1% is held by the ten largest clones. The specimen sequenced was PBMCs or a T cell subset sorted from them (not recorded which). The receptors stem from an adult woman who had mild COVID-19 (a few samples of this study predate the infection). The sample titles of this study are shuffled in the database, so cell type and time point are left out; the donor was told from shared clones.

This clonotype was counted a few times. The chain carries TRBV4-3 and TRBJ1-4; D is unclear. Germline lookup yields CDR1 LGHNA and CDR2 YSLEER. With 6 bases removed from V and 6 bases from J, the gap between germline ends came to 11 bases. The CDR3 loop spans 13 amino acids. CDR3 sequence (DNA): TGCGCCAGCAGTAAGGCGGACGATGAAAAACTGTTTTTT. Translated, it gives CASSKADDEKLFF.

Ten or more counts support this clonotype. The chain combines TRBV11-2 with TRBJ1-2; possible D gene TRBD1, 5 bases. V was pared by 1 base and J by 4 bases, with 13 bases between. The CDR3 runs to 15 residues. The germline V gene has CDR1 SGHAT and CDR2 FQNNGV. CDR3 in amino acids: CASSLGSSGIYGYTF. Here the CDR3 DNA reads TGTGCCAGCAGCTTAGGATCATCAGGGATCTATGGCTACACCTTC.

This clonotype appeared a few times. The chain is built from TRBV5-1 and TRBJ2-7; TRBD2 matches at 7 bases. The germline V gene has CDR1 SGHRS and CDR2 YFSETQ. V shed 6 bases, J shed 6 bases, and the junction held 12 bases outside the gene matches. The CDR3 is 14 amino acids. Here the CDR3 reads CASILDAGVGEQYF. In DNA, the CDR3 is TGCGCCAGCATCCTGGACGCGGGGGTCGGCGAGCAGTACTTC. Full variable domain (outside the CDR3, taken from reference TRBV5-1 and TRBJ2-7): KAGVTQTPRYLIKTRGQQVTLSCSPISGHRSVSWYQQTPGQGLQFLFEYFSETQRNKGNFPGRFSGRQFSNSRSEMNVSTLELGDSALYLCASILDAGVGEQYFGPGTRLTVT.

This clonotype has just a few counts. The chain has TRBV12-3 or TRBV12-4 and TRBJ2-3; D gene uncertain. The CDR3 contains 13 residues. Trimming pared 5 bases from V and 2 bases from J, leaving 8 bases between. This CDR3 is CASSPPFTDTQYF. CDR3 nucleotides: TGTGCCAGCAGTCCCCCCTTCACAGATACGCAGTATTTT.

In its sample, this clonotype was seen a few times. The chain links TRBV5-1 to TRBJ2-1, with D uncertain. CDR1 is SGHRS and CDR2 is YFSETQ in the germline V gene. V gave up 4 bases and J gave up 9 bases, with 11 bases separating them. The length of the CDR3 is 12 residues. CDR3 protein: CASSPQLGEQFF. CDR3 DNA sequence: TGCGCCAGCAGCCCCCAATTGGGTGAGCAGTTCTTC.

This clonotype showed up just a few times. The V call is TRBV18, the J call TRBJ2-1; D may be TRBD2 (6 bases). The CDR3 is made up of 14 amino acids. In germline, CDR1 is KGHSH, CDR2 LQKENI. V shed 3 bases and J shed 9 bases, with 15 bases lying between them. This chain's CDR3 is CASSPQPGGSEQFF. In nucleotides, the CDR3 is TGTGCCAGCTCACCCCAGCCTGGGGGGAGTGAGCAGTTCTTC. The full variable domain, completed using reference TRBV18 and TRBJ2-1, is NAGVMQNPRHLVRRRGQEARLRCSPMKGHSHVYWYRQLPEEGLKFMVYLQKENIIDESGMPKERFSAEFPKEGPSILRIQQVVRGDSAAYFCASSPQPGGSEQFFGPGTRLTVL.

The table lists this clonotype with a few counts. The chain links TRBV24-1 to TRBJ2-3; no firm D call. This CDR3 has 13 residues. Germline V gene sequence: CDR1 KGHDR, CDR2 SFDVKD. V shed 7 bases and J shed 0 bases, with 7 bases lying between them. CDR3 residues: CATRDGSTDTQYF. CDR3 nucleotide sequence: TGTGCCACCAGGGACGGAAGCACAGATACGCAGTATTTT.

The chain recombines TRBV12-3 or TRBV12-4 with TRBJ1-1; D is perhaps TRBD1 (5 bases). The CDR3 totals 14 residues. The V end was cut by 0 bases, the J end by 4 bases, with 9 bases between. The CDR3, as DNA: TGTGCCAGCAGTTTAGCGGGAGGGGCCACTGAAGCTTTCTTT. Its protein is CASSLAGGATEAFF.

The gene calls are TRBV12-3 or TRBV12-4 and TRBJ1-6; D is undetermined. The CDR3 is made up of 14 amino acids. V lost 6 bases, J lost 3 bases, and 9 bases lay in between. DNA of the CDR3: TGTGCCAGCAGCCTGGGCGGCTATAATTCACCCCTCCACTTT. Residues: CASSLGGYNSPLHF.

The chain has TRBV7-9 and TRBJ2-5; 7 positions match TRBD1. Germline CDR1 SEHNR, CDR2 FQNEAQ (reference sequence). This CDR3 region has 14 residues. J lost 4 bases, V lost 4 bases, and 6 bases had no gene match. CDR3 amino acids: CASSSRTGGETQYF. The CDR3 bases are TGTGCCAGCAGCTCACGGACAGGAGGAGAGACCCAGTACTTC.

V gene TRBV29-1 combines with J gene TRBJ2-7; no clear D. CDR3 size: 14 residues. The V gene's germline CDR1 is SQVTM and CDR2 ANQGSEA. The V end lost 4 bases, the J end lost 1 base, and 14 bases lay between the germline ends. Here the CDR3 DNA reads TGCAGCGTTGTGAAGGGCCTGAATTCCTACGAGCAGTACTTC. Its protein is CSVVKGLNSYEQYF.